Listed here is a single T cell receptor beta chain. Only in-frame clones appear in the TCRdb table, and some are missing; sequencing was by immunoSEQ multiplex PCR. Of roughly 46,000 clones in the sample, approximately 87% were seen once. The sample is drawn from a study of blood T cell repertoires in COVID-19. The germline CDR1 and CDR2 sequences are SGDLS and YYNGEE. V lost 0 bases and J lost 8; bases outside the gene matches: 4. This CDR3 spans 14 amino acids. Sequences were obtained from peripheral blood. This TCR was sampled from a human donor in a cohort sampled during active COVID-19. This chain uses TRBV9 with TRBJ1-4; TRBD1 agrees at 7 bases. The CDR3 reads CASSVGQGGEKLFF. The CDR3 nucleotides read TGTGCCAGCAGCGTAGGACAGGGCGGGGAAAAACTGTTTTTT.